This passage covers 16 T cell receptor beta chains from one sample sequenced in a study of blood T cell repertoires in COVID-19. Using immunoSEQ multiplex PCR, the repertoire was profiled, and TCRdb retains in-frame clones only, with some absent. The data show around 170,000 clones, around four fifths seen once. The sequenced sample was peripheral blood. The receptor set was obtained from a woman between 40 and 55 years old with acute or convalescent COVID-19.

This rearrangement joins TRBV7-9 to TRBJ1-4; TRBD1 agrees at 7 bases. CDR3 size: 13 residues. The germline V gene has CDR1 SEHNR and CDR2 FQNEAQ (reference sequence). V was clipped by 5 bases and J by 10 bases; unmatched bases: 7. The CDR3 region has the DNA TGTGCCAGCAGCCCCACAGGGGAGGTAAAACTGTTTTTT. Its translation is CASSPTGEVKLFF.

This chain joins TRBV7-8 and TRBJ2-7; 8 nucleotides match TRBD2. The CDR3 has 15 residues. J was trimmed by 7 bases and V by 5 bases; bases with no gene match: 13. Per the germline V gene, CDR1 is SGHVS and CDR2 is FQNEAQ. The CDR3 DNA follows: TGTGCCAGCAGCCTAGACCTAGCGGGTGAGGGTGAGCAGTACTTC. Protein sequence: CASSLDLAGEGEQYF.

The CDR3 here is CASGLPNTGELFF. The CDR3 nucleotides read TGTGCTAGTGGACTCCCTAACACCGGGGAGCTGTTTTTT. The rearrangement uses TRBV12-5 and TRBJ2-2; D not resolved. The CDR3 is 13 residues long. Germline-derived CDR1 and CDR2 are LGHNT and FRNRAP. The ends were cut back, 6 bases at V and 2 bases at J, with 7 bases in the middle.

The chain has TRBV28 and TRBJ2-1, with a weak D call TRBD1 (6 bases). The CDR3 is 15 residues long. Germline V gene lookup returns CDR1 MDHEN and CDR2 SYDVKM. Trimming left V 7 bases short and J 0 bases short, with 13 bases between. CDR3 amino acids: CASIRADSSYNEQFF. The DNA of the CDR3 is TGTGCCAGCATCCGAGCGGACAGCTCCTACAATGAGCAGTTCTTC. Looking up the rest from reference TRBV28 and TRBJ2-1 gives the full variable domain: DVKVTQSSRYLVKRTGEKVFLECVQDMDHENMFWYRQDPGLGLRLIYFSYDVKMKEKGDIPEGYSVSREKKERFSLILESASTNQTSMYLCASIRADSSYNEQFFGPGTRLTVL.

The V and J genes are TRBV28 and TRBJ2-2; maybe TRBD2 (7 bases). The CDR3 runs 15 residues. Germline CDR1 reads MDHEN; CDR2 reads SYDVKM. V was clipped by 4 bases and J by 7 bases, with 16 bases between them. This CDR3 is CASSSPGGSGGELFF. The CDR3 coding sequence is TGTGCCAGCAGTTCCCCGGGGGGCTCGGGCGGGGAGCTGTTTTTT. Based on the CDR3 plus reference TRBV28 and TRBJ2-2, the full variable domain is DVKVTQSSRYLVKRTGEKVFLECVQDMDHENMFWYRQDPGLGLRLIYFSYDVKMKEKGDIPEGYSVSREKKERFSLILESASTNQTSMYLCASSSPGGSGGELFFGEGSRLTVL.

The sample holds one count of this clone. The rearrangement uses TRBV28 and TRBJ2-7, with D possibly matching TRBD2 (5 bases). V lost 4 bases to trimming and J lost 8 bases, with 15 bases between them. Looked up from germline, CDR1 is MDHEN and CDR2 is SYDVKM. The CDR3 extends over 13 amino acids. The CDR3, as DNA: TGTGCCAGCAGTTCCGGGATATATACGAAGCAGTACTTC. This encodes CASSSGIYTKQYF. Complete variable domain (other parts from reference TRBV28 and TRBJ2-7): DVKVTQSSRYLVKRTGEKVFLECVQDMDHENMFWYRQDPGLGLRLIYFSYDVKMKEKGDIPEGYSVSREKKERFSLILESASTNQTSMYLCASSSGIYTKQYFGPGTRLTVT.

CDR3 sequence: CASSLTGAPTSNYGYTF. DNA for the CDR3: TGTGCCAGCAGCCTAACAGGGGCTCCCACGTCCAACTATGGCTACACCTTC. This chain connects TRBV5-5 to TRBJ1-2, with TRBD1 matching 7 bases. Germline V gene lookup returns CDR1 SGHKS and CDR2 YYEKEE (reference sequence). The CDR3 has 17 amino acids. Trimming took 4 bases from V and 2 from J; bases not matched to a gene: 14.

The chain couples TRBV7-2 to TRBJ1-5; 7 bases fit TRBD1. The V gene end was trimmed by 5 bases and the J gene end by 5 bases; junction bases not matched to a gene: 3. The CDR3 extends over 13 amino acids. Germline-derived CDR1 and CDR2 are SGHTA and FQGNSA. The DNA of the CDR3 is TGTGCCAGCAGCGTTCAGGGGGATCAGCCCCAGCATTTT. This encodes CASSVQGDQPQHF. The whole variable domain, filled in from reference TRBV7-2 and TRBJ1-5, reads GAGVSQSPSNKVTEKGKDVELRCDPISGHTALYWYRQSLGQGLEFLIYFQGNSAPDKSGLPSDRFSAERTGGSVSTLTIQRTQQEDSAVYLCASSVQGDQPQHFGDGTRLSIL.

This clone was seen only once. The chain uses TRBV27 and TRBJ1-4, with TRBD1 as a possible D gene (5 bases). Trimming removed 6 bases from V and 11 bases from J, with 10 bases in between. The V gene's germline CDR1 is MNHEY and CDR2 SMNVEV (reference sequence). The CDR3 loop spans 11 amino acids. Written as DNA, the CDR3 is TGTGCCAGCAGGACCGGGGGGAAACTGTTTTTT. This sequence encodes CASRTGGKLFF.

The chain carries TRBV5-6 and TRBJ2-7, with 10 nucleotides matching TRBD1. Germline V CDR1 and CDR2: SGHDT, YYEEEE. V shed 6 bases, J shed 2 bases, and the junction held 2 bases outside the gene matches. The CDR3 is 13 amino acids. In DNA, the CDR3 is TGTGCCAGCACAGGGACAGGGGCCTACGAGCAGTACTTC. It specifies CASTGTGAYEQYF.

The J gene is TRBJ1-2, the V gene TRBV6-5, with a tentative D call TRBD1 (6 bases). Germline lookup yields CDR1 MNHEY and CDR2 SVGAGI. V was shortened by 4 bases and J by 5 bases, with 14 bases between the two germline ends. This CDR3 contains 14 residues. The CDR3 protein is CASSFRTVLYGYTF. Written as DNA, the CDR3 is TGTGCCAGCAGTTTCCGGACAGTTTTGTATGGCTACACCTTC.

CDR3 sequence: CASSFLRDWSNQPQHF. Written as DNA, the CDR3 is TGTGCCAGCAGTTTTCTAAGGGACTGGAGCAATCAGCCCCAGCATTTT. The chain has TRBV28 and TRBJ1-5, with D possibly being TRBD1 (5 bases). V lost 3 bases and J lost 1, with 13 bases in between. The CDR3 has 16 amino acids. Germline CDR1 MDHEN, CDR2 SYDVKM. The whole variable domain, remainder taken from reference TRBV28 and TRBJ1-5, is DVKVTQSSRYLVKRTGEKVFLECVQDMDHENMFWYRQDPGLGLRLIYFSYDVKMKEKGDIPEGYSVSREKKERFSLILESASTNQTSMYLCASSFLRDWSNQPQHFGDGTRLSIL.

This sequence joins TRBV6-5 and TRBJ2-5; D gene unclear. Trimming pared 5 bases from V and 4 bases from J, leaving 14 bases between. The germline V gene encodes CDR1 MNHEY and CDR2 SVGAGI. CDR3 length: 14 amino acids. The CDR3 coding sequence is TGTGCCAGCAGTCGCACCGCGAGTTCAGAGACCCAGTACTTC. Its translation: CASSRTASSETQYF.

This clone was seen more than once but under ten times. The chain recombines TRBV3-1 (or the pseudogene TRBV3-2) with TRBJ1-5; TRBD1 might be the D (6 bases). The V end was cut by 0 bases, the J end by 5 bases, with 11 bases between. The CDR3 spans 15 residues. The V gene's germline CDR1 is LGHDT and CDR2 YNNKEL (reference sequence). The CDR3 is CASSQDYRVDQPQHF. CDR3 sequence (DNA): TGTGCCAGCAGCCAAGATTACAGGGTAGATCAGCCCCAGCATTTT.

The J gene is TRBJ2-7, the V gene TRBV28, with TRBD2 matching over 9 bases. The germline V gene has CDR1 MDHEN and CDR2 SYDVKM. The CDR3 runs 13 residues. J lost 2 bases, V lost 4 bases, and 0 bases had no gene match. The CDR3: CASSSSGAYEQYF. The CDR3 region has the DNA TGTGCCAGCAGTTCTAGCGGGGCCTACGAGCAGTACTTC.

The chain employs TRBV6-2 or TRBV6-3 and TRBJ1-6; tentatively, D is TRBD1 (6 bases). The V gene's germline CDR1 is MNHEY and CDR2 SVGEGT. CDR3 length: 16 residues. V lost 2 bases, J lost 4 bases, and 12 bases lay in between. The CDR3 DNA is TGTGCCAGCAGTTACCCCGGGACATCTTATAATTCACCCCTCCACTTT. This translates into CASSYPGTSYNSPLHF.